The clone carrying this TCR beta chain was seen only a few times. This record comes from a study of a mutant IDH1 vaccine in newly diagnosed glioma. TCRdb's table, derived via immunoSEQ multiplex PCR, lists solely in-frame clones and lacks some. The sample contains approximately 67,000 clones, around 88% of which appear only once. The CDR3 has 15 amino acids. In germline, CDR1 is SGHTA, CDR2 FQGNSA. V was cut by 7 bases and J by 2 bases, with 17 bases left in between. Noted time point: baseline, week 1 (first vaccination visit). Regarding treatment: pre-vaccination baseline after standard-of-care therapy.

V gene TRBV7-2 combines with J gene TRBJ2-5; D is ambiguous. This sequence originates from a young woman with glioma. Some clones in this sample may be carry-over from other donors' samples. The sample in question was peripheral blood mononuclear cells (PBMCs), obtained from a glioma patient treated with radiotherapy, temozolomide or both. The CDR3 sequence: CASTPSGGVQETQYF. CDR3 nucleotide sequence: TGTGCCAGCACCCCCTCGGGCGGAGTGCAAGAGACCCAGTACTTC.